This T cell receptor (beta chain) emerged from a study of CD8 T cells in ankylosing spondylitis. Study-wide results and caveats: Researchers report that disease-linked clones proved CD8+ and relatively rare in peripheral blood. Earlier reports found some motif variants in synovial fluid and blood in reactive arthritis.

This clonotype was seen many times. Its target is unknown. The V gene's germline CDR1 is LNHDA and CDR2 SQIVND (reference sequence). V lost 2 bases and J lost 7; bases outside the gene matches: 4. CDR3 length: 13 amino acids. Quantitative barcoded 5'-RACE was used to prepare TCR beta libraries. TCRdb re-analysed the 5' RACE reads in MiXCR, keeping a single row per CDR3 protein. The sample records about 69,000 distinct CDR3 sequences, roughly 5.3% being singletons. The chain joins TRBV19 to TRBJ1-1; TRBD1 matches 7 bases. This clonotype was sampled from a male donor with ankylosing spondylitis or in good health (not recorded which). Sequenced input: blood, either unsorted or a sorted T cell fraction (not recorded which). In nucleotides, the CDR3 is TGTGCCAGTAGTATAACAGGGGACATTGAAGCTTTCTTT. It is translated as CASSITGDIEAFF.